Detailed here is one TCR beta chain. Genomic DNA per cell subset filled all wells of several immunoSEQ plates. Some clones are missing from TCRdb's copy, which holds only in-frame ones; the method was immunoSEQ multiplex PCR. The sample carries roughly 650,000 clones, more than 95% recorded once. The sample originates from a study of shared clonotypes between healthy human individuals. The CDR3 is made up of 13 amino acids. V shed 6 bases and J 7 bases; nucleotides not matched to a gene: 6. The germline V gene has CDR1 MDHEN and CDR2 SYDVKM. This sequence originates from a woman between 25 and 40 years old in good health. The sample was naive CD4+ T cells sorted from blood. The subset is: CD45RA+ positively selected. J is TRBJ2-5 and V is TRBV28; 9 bases align to TRBD1. The CDR3 sequence is CASREDRGGTQYF. The CDR3 region has the DNA TGTGCCAGCAGGGAGGACAGGGGTGGGACCCAGTACTTC.